A single sample is the source of the 7 T cell receptor beta chains below, sequenced in a study of OX40 agonist ivuxolimab in advanced cancers. Sequenced by immunoSEQ multiplex PCR; TCRdb stores in-frame clones only, minus some. The data show approximately 82,000 clones, with 70% to 90% seen just once and 0.7% to 0.9% held by the top ten. The source was CD4+ or CD8+ T cells sorted from blood, collected in a trial of the OX40 agonist ivuxolimab. These TCRs come from an adult with an advanced solid tumor such as melanoma, head and neck, liver or kidney cancer.

The count of this clone is one. The genes are TRBV9 and TRBJ2-1; 12 bases map to TRBD2. From germline, CDR1 is SGDLS and CDR2 YYNGEE. Trimming took 1 base from V and 6 from J; bases not matched to a gene: 2. The length of the CDR3 is 15 residues. The CDR3 DNA is TGTGCCAGCAGCGTACTAGCGGGGGGGTTCAATGAGCAGTTCTTC. The encoded protein is CASSVLAGGFNEQFF.

The chain couples TRBV2 to TRBJ2-3, with 7 bases that match TRBD2. This CDR3 contains 14 residues. The V and J ends lost 6 bases and 3 bases, in that order; junction bases with no gene match: 6. Germline V gene sequence: CDR1 SNHLY, CDR2 FYNNEI. The CDR3 loop is CASSGLEQTDTQYF. The CDR3 coding sequence is TGTGCCAGCAGCGGACTAGAACAGACAGATACGCAGTATTTT.

This clone showed up just a few times. V and J are TRBV7-6 and TRBJ2-7; 7 bases map to TRBD1. The ends lost 5 bases at V and 7 bases at J; junction bases unmatched: 8. The CDR3 consists of 13 residues. CDR1 is SGHVS, CDR2 FNYEAQ, per germline. Here the CDR3 reads CASSLGTAGEQYF. The CDR3, as DNA: TGTGCCAGCAGCCTAGGGACAGCCGGGGAGCAGTACTTC.

The chain combines TRBV9 with TRBJ2-3; 11 positions match TRBD1. The germline CDR1 and CDR2 sequences are SGDLS and YYNGEE. CDR3 length: 15 residues. V lost 4 bases, J lost 1 base, and 2 bases stayed unmatched. DNA for the CDR3: TGTGCCAGCAGCCTGGGACAGGGGGGCACAGATACGCAGTATTTT. Translating it yields CASSLGQGGTDTQYF.

This clone was detected once. The chain couples TRBV25-1 to TRBJ2-2; unclear D gene. V dropped 6 bases and J dropped 3 bases, with 2 bases sitting between them. This CDR3 is 11 amino acids long. The germline gives CDR1 MGHDK, CDR2 SYGVNS. CDR3 in DNA: TGTGCCAGCAGCTACACCGGGGAGCTGTTTTTT. Translated: CASSYTGELFF.

The chain couples TRBV5-4 to TRBJ2-5; the D is unclear. The CDR3 runs 12 residues. Trimming took 1 base from V and 4 from J, leaving 5 bases between them. Per germline, CDR1 SGHNT and CDR2 YYREEE (reference sequence). CDR3 DNA: TGTGCCAGCAGCTTGAAAGGAGAGACCCAGTACTTC. This gives the protein CASSLKGETQYF. The whole variable domain, filled in from reference TRBV5-4 and TRBJ2-5, reads ETGVTQSPTHLIKTRGQQVTLRCSSQSGHNTVSWYQQALGQGPQFIFQYYREEENGRGNFPPRFSGLQFPNYSSELNVNALELDDSALYLCASSLKGETQYFGPGTRLLVL.

The V gene is TRBV4-1, the J gene TRBJ1-5; D ambiguous. Trimming pared 1 base from V and 2 bases from J, leaving 9 bases between. Germline assignment: CDR1 MGHRA and CDR2 YSYEKL. The CDR3 spans 15 residues. CDR3 in amino acids: CASSQASGGNQPQHF. The CDR3 nucleotides read TGCGCCAGCAGCCAAGCTAGTGGGGGCAATCAGCCCCAGCATTTT.